This TCR beta chain stems from a study of CD8 T cells in Susac syndrome. Points from the study as a whole: As acknowledged by the study, its TCR sequencing and HLA analysis included a relatively small number of individuals.

About this clonotype itself: The antigen is undetermined.

The multiple sclerosis controls were treatment-naive patients with relapsing-remitting disease that was stable or active. CDR1 is MDHEN and CDR2 is SYDVKM in the germline V gene. There are 14 residues in the CDR3. Trimming removed 5 bases from V and 3 bases from J, with 14 bases in between. When the RNA was reverse transcribed, random hexamers were used with an input of roughly 0.45 to 1 ug. Amplification of TCR beta CDR3 spanned 54 Vbeta and 13 Jbeta via immunoSEQ multiplex PCR. Using its own MiXCR run on the immunoSEQ multiplex PCR reads, TCRdb lists one record per CDR3 protein. The top ten clones hold about 0.16% of a sample with around 170,000 distinct CDR3 sequences, approximately 95% of them seen once.

Source material: CD8+ T cells from PBMCs. The chain uses TRBV28 and TRBJ2-7; no firm D call. The sequence came from a human donor with multiple sclerosis. In DNA, the CDR3 is TGTGCCAGCAGTATAGGCGCGCCGTACTACGAGCAGTACTTC. Translated, it gives CASSIGAPYYEQYF.